Listed here are 9 T cell receptor beta chains from one sample, sequenced in a study of OX40 agonist ivuxolimab in advanced cancers. TCRdb's table, derived via immunoSEQ multiplex PCR, lists solely in-frame clones and lacks some. Of roughly 86,000 clones in the sample, approximately 90% are singletons; the top ten hold around 0.43%. This specimen consisted of CD4+ or CD8+ T cells sorted from blood, obtained in a trial of the OX40 agonist ivuxolimab. These receptors all stem from an adult with an advanced solid tumor such as melanoma, head and neck, liver or kidney cancer.

The J gene is TRBJ1-4, the V gene TRBV9, with 12 bases fitting TRBD1. V shed 4 bases and J 8 bases; nucleotides not matched to a gene: 3. Germline CDR1 SGDLS, CDR2 YYNGEE. CDR3 length equals 14 residues. CDR3 loop: CASSRDRGREKLFF. The CDR3 bases are TGTGCCAGCAGCAGGGACAGGGGGCGAGAAAAACTGTTTTTT. The entire variable domain, with the rest obtained from reference TRBV9 and TRBJ1-4, is as follows: DSGVTQTPKHLITATGQRVTLRCSPRSGDLSVYWYQQSLDQGLQFLIQYYNGEERAKGNILERFSAQQFPDLHSELNLSSLELGDSALYFCASSRDRGREKLFFGSGTQLSVL.

The chain combines TRBV5-1 with TRBJ2-1; 12 bases match TRBD2. Trimming at V came to 4 bases and at J to 8 bases, leaving 7 bases not matched to a gene. The CDR3 runs 15 residues. The germline gives CDR1 SGHRS, CDR2 YFSETQ. The CDR3 bases are TGCGCCAGCAGCCGCGGACTAGCGGGGAGGTATGAGCAGTTCTTC. It encodes CASSRGLAGRYEQFF. Drawing the rest from reference TRBV5-1 and TRBJ2-1, the complete variable domain is KAGVTQTPRYLIKTRGQQVTLSCSPISGHRSVSWYQQTPGQGLQFLFEYFSETQRNKGNFPGRFSGRQFSNSRSEMNVSTLELGDSALYLCASSRGLAGRYEQFFGPGTRLTVL.

The rearrangement links TRBV10-3 to TRBJ2-1; D is possibly TRBD1 (5 bases). Trimming cost V 3 bases and J 1 base, with 13 bases left between them. CDR1 and CDR2 (germline): ENHRY, SYGVKD. This CDR3 contains 16 residues. CDR3 loop: CAISDQGVVSYNEQFF. In DNA, the CDR3 is TGTGCCATCAGTGATCAAGGGGTAGTTTCCTACAATGAGCAGTTCTTC.

The J gene is TRBJ1-2, the V gene TRBV28; 8 bases line up with TRBD1. This CDR3 is built from 12 residues. The germline V gene has CDR1 MDHEN and CDR2 SYDVKM. The junction had 7 bases not matched to a gene; V was cut back by 6 bases and J by 10 bases. CDR3 protein: CASSRGQGFYTF. The CDR3 region has the DNA TGTGCCAGCAGCCGTGGACAGGGCTTCTACACCTTC.

This chain links TRBV18 with TRBJ1-1; D gene unclear. The ends were cut back, 3 bases at V and 1 base at J, with 21 bases in the middle. Germline V gene lookup returns CDR1 KGHSH and CDR2 LQKENI. This CDR3 comprises 18 residues. CDR3 coding DNA: TGTGCCAGCTCACCGACCCTCACAGCTTCACCAGGGAACACTGAAGCTTTCTTT. Translating gives CASSPTLTASPGNTEAFF.

The J gene is TRBJ2-5, the V gene TRBV7-2; no clear D gene. V dropped 2 bases and J dropped 5 bases, with 9 bases sitting between them. The CDR3 sequence is 13 residues long. The germline V gene has CDR1 SGHTA and CDR2 FQGNSA. The CDR3 DNA reads TGTGCCAGCAGCTTACAGGCCGGGGAGACCCAGTACTTC. Translating it yields CASSLQAGETQYF. The full variable domain, rest sourced from reference TRBV7-2 and TRBJ2-5, is GAGVSQSPSNKVTEKGKDVELRCDPISGHTALYWYRQSLGQGLEFLIYFQGNSAPDKSGLPSDRFSAERTGGSVSTLTIQRTQQEDSAVYLCASSLQAGETQYFGPGTRLLVL.

The CDR3 sequence is CASSLDPRNYGYTF. The CDR3 coding sequence is TGTGCCAGCAGTTTGGACCCACGAAACTATGGCTACACCTTC. This chain uses TRBV6-5 with TRBJ1-2; no definite D call. V was clipped by 4 bases and J by 2 bases, with 11 bases between them. CDR3 length: 14 amino acids. CDR1 MNHEY and CDR2 SVGAGI come from the germline V gene.

V is TRBV7-2 and J is TRBJ2-7; D ambiguous. The CDR3 is 13 amino acids. CDR1 and CDR2 from the germline V gene are SGHTA and FQGNSA. Trimming stripped 5 bases from V and 2 bases from J, with 10 bases between. In DNA, the CDR3 is TGTGCCAGCAGCCGACCAGGCGCCTACGAGCAGTACTTC. This translates into CASSRPGAYEQYF.

This clone was observed once. V gene TRBV4-1 combines with J gene TRBJ1-5; 7 bases fit TRBD1. J was trimmed by 1 base and V by 2 bases; bases with no gene match: 8. CDR1 MGHRA and CDR2 YSYEKL come from the germline V gene. This CDR3 has 17 amino acids. The CDR3 region is CASSQLPTGTSNQPQHF. In DNA form, the CDR3 reads TGCGCCAGCAGCCAACTACCGACAGGGACAAGCAATCAGCCCCAGCATTTT.